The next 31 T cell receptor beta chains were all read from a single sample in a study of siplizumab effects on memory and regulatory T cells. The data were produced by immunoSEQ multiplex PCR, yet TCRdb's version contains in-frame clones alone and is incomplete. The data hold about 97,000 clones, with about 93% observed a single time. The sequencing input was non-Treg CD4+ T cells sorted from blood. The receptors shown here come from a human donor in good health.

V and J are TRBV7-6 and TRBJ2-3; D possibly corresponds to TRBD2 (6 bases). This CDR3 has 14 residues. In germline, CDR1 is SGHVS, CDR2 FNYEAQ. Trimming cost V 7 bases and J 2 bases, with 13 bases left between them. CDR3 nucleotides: TGTGCCAGCAAGGAGGGACTGTACACAGATACGCAGTATTTT. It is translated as CASKEGLYTDTQYF. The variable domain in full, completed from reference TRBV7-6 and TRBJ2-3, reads GAGVSQSPRYKVTKRGQDVALRCDPISGHVSLYWYRQALGQGPEFLTYFNYEAQQDKSGLPNDRFSAERPEGSISTLTIQRTEQRDSAMYRCASKEGLYTDTQYFGPGTRLTVL.

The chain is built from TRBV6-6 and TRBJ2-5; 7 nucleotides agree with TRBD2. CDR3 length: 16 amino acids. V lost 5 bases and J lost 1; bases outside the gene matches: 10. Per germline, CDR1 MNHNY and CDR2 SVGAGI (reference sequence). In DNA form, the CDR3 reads TGTGCCAGCAGTCCGGTCCTAGCGGCGGTCCAAGAGACCCAGTACTTC. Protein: CASSPVLAAVQETQYF.

CDR3 in amino acids: CASPKETQYF. CDR3 DNA sequence: TGCGCCAGCCCTAAGGAGACCCAGTACTTC. The chain has TRBV10-1 and TRBJ2-5, with D unclear. CDR3 size: 10 residues. V was pared by 8 bases and J by 5 bases, with 6 bases between. The germline V gene has CDR1 WNHNN and CDR2 SYGVQD (reference sequence).

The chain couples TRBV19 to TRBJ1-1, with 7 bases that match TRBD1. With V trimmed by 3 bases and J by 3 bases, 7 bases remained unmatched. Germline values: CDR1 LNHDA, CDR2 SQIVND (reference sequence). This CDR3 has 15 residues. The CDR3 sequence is CASSMGRDSHTEAFF. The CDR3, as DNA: TGTGCCAGTAGTATGGGCCGGGACAGCCACACTGAAGCTTTCTTT.

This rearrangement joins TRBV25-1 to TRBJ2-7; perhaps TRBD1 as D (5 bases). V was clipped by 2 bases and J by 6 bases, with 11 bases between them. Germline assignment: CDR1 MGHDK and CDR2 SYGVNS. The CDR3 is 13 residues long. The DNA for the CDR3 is TGTGCCAGCAGTGAAAGGGGTTGGGGCGAGCAGTACTTC. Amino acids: CASSERGWGEQYF.

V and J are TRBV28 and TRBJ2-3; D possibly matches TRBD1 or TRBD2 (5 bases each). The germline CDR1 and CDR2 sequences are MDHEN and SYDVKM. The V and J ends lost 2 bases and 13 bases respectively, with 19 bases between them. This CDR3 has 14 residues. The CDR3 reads CASSLDPGTPPKYF. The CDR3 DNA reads TGTGCCAGCAGTTTAGACCCCGGGACCCCTCCGAAGTATTTT.

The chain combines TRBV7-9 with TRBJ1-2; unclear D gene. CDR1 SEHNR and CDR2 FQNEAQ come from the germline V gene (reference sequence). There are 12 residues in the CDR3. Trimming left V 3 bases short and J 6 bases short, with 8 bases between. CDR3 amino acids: CASSFVGDGYTF. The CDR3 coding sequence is TGTGCCAGCAGCTTCGTCGGGGATGGCTACACCTTC.

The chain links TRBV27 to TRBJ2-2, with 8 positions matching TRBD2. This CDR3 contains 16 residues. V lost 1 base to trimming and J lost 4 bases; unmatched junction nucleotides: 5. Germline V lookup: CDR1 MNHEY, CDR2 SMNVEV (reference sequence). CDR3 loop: CASSLYPLAGTGELFF. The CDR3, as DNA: TGTGCCAGCAGTTTATATCCCCTAGCGGGCACCGGGGAGCTGTTTTTT.

This chain's CDR3 is CASSNRPNTEAFF. CDR3 DNA: TGTGCCAGTAGTAACAGACCGAACACTGAAGCTTTCTTT. The chain uses TRBV19 and TRBJ1-1; D gene ambiguous. Trimming took off 4 bases at V and 1 base at J, with 7 bases between the two ends. CDR1 is LNHDA, CDR2 SQIVND, per germline (reference sequence). This CDR3 comprises 13 residues.

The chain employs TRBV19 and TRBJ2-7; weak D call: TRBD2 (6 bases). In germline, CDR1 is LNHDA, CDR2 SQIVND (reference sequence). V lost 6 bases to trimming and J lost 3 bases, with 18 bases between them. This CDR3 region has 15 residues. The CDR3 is CASRSLAIGNYEQYF. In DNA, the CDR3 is TGTGCCAGTAGATCTCTAGCGATCGGGAACTACGAGCAGTACTTC.

CDR3 DNA sequence: TGTGCCAGCAGCCCCAACGAGAACTATGGCTACACCTTC. This gives the protein CASSPNENYGYTF. The J gene is TRBJ1-2, the V gene TRBV7-2, with D unclear. Germline V lookup: CDR1 SGHTA, CDR2 FQGNSA. Trimming pared 5 bases from V and 2 bases from J, leaving 9 bases between. The CDR3 covers 13 residues.

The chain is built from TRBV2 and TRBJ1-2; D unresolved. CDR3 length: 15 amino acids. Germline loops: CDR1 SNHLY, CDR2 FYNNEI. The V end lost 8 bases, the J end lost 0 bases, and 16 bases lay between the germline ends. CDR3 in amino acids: CASSYQAGTNYGYTF. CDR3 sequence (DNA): TGTGCCAGCTCTTATCAAGCGGGGACTAACTATGGCTACACCTTC.

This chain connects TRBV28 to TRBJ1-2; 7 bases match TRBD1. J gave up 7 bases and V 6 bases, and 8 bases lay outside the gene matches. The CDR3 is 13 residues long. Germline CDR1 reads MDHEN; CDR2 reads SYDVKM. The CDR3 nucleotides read TGTGCCAGCAGAAGGGACAGTTCGAGTGGCTACACCTTC. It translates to CASRRDSSSGYTF.

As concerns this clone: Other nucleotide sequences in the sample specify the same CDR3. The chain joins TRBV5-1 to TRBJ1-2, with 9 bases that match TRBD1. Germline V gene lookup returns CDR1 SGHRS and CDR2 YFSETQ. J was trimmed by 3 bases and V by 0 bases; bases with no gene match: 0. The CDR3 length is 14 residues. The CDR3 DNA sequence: TGCGCCAGCAGCTTGGGGGACAGGGACTATGGCTACACCTTC. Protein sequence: CASSLGDRDYGYTF.

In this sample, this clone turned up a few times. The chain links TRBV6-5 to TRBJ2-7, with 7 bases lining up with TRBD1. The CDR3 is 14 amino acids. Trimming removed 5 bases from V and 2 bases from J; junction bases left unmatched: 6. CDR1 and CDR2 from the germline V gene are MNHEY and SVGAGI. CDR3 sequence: CASSPRQGPYEQYF. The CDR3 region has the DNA TGTGCCAGCAGTCCCCGACAGGGACCCTACGAGCAGTACTTC.

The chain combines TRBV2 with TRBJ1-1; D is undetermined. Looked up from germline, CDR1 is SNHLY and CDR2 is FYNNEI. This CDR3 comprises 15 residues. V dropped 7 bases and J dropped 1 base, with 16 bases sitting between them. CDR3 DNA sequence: TGTGCCAGCACCCAGAGGGCCAGGCGGAACACTGAAGCTTTCTTT. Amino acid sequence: CASTQRARRNTEAFF. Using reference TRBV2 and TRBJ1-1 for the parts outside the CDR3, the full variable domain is EPEVTQTPSHQVTQMGQEVILRCVPISNHLYFYWYRQILGQKVEFLVSFYNNEISEKSEIFDDQFSVERPDGSNFTLKIRSTKLEDSAMYFCASTQRARRNTEAFFGQGTRLTVV.

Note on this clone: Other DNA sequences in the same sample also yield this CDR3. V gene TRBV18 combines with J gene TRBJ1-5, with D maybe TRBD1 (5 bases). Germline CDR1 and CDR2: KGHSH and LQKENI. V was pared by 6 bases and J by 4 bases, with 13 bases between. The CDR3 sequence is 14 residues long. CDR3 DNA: TGTGCCAGCTCCCTGGGGCGGAGTAATCAGCCCCAGCATTTT. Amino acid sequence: CASSLGRSNQPQHF.

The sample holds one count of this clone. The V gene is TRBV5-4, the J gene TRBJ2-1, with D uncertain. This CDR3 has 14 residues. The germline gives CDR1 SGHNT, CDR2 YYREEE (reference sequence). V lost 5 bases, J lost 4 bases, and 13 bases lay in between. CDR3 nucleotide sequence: TGTGCCAGCAGTCTGAGGACGGAGTACAATGAGCAGTTCTTC. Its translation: CASSLRTEYNEQFF.

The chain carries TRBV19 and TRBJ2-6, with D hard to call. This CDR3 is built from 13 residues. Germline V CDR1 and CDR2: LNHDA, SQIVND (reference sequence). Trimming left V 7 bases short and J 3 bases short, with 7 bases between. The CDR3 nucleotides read TGTGCCAGTATGATCGGTGGGGCCAACGTCCTGACTTTC. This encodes CASMIGGANVLTF.

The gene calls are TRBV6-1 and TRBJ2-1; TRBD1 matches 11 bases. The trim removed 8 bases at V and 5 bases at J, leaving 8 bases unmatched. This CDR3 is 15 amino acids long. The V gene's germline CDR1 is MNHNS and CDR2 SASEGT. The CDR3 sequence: CASRDRDRGNNEQFF. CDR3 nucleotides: TGTGCCAGCCGAGACCGGGACAGGGGGAACAATGAGCAGTTCTTC.

The DNA of the CDR3 is TGTGCCAGCAGCATGGGACTAGCGGGAGCAGAGACCCAGTACTTC. This codes for CASSMGLAGAETQYF. The chain employs TRBV2 and TRBJ2-5, with 14 bases lining up with TRBD2. CDR1 is SNHLY and CDR2 is FYNNEI in the germline V gene. The CDR3 sequence is 15 residues long. Unmatched junction bases numbered 4, after V lost 6 bases and J lost 4 bases.

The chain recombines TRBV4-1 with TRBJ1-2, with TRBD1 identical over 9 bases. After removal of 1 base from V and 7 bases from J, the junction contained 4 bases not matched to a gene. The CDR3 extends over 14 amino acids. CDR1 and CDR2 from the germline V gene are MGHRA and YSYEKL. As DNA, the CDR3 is TGCGCCAGCAGCCAAGTACAGGGGGCGCGTGGCTACACCTTC. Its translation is CASSQVQGARGYTF.

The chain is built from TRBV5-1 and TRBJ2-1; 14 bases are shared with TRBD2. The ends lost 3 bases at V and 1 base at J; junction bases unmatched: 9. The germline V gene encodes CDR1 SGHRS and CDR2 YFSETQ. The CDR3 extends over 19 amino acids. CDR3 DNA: TGCGCCAGCAGCTCGCTGACTAGCGGGAGGGGTGGGTCCTACAATGAGCAGTTCTTC. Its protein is CASSSLTSGRGGSYNEQFF.

The CDR3 spells CASIGALVSYEQYF. The CDR3, as DNA: TGTGCCAGCATCGGCGCTCTAGTTTCCTACGAGCAGTACTTC. V usage is TRBV28 and J usage is TRBJ2-7; no reliable D call. The CDR3 has 14 residues. Per germline, CDR1 MDHEN and CDR2 SYDVKM. V lost 7 bases and J 1 base, leaving 14 bases between the germline ends.

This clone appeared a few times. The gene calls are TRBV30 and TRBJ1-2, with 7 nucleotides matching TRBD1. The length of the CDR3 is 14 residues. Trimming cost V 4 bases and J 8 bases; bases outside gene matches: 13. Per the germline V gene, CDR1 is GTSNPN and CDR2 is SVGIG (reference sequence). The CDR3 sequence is CAWIRRGGGGGYTF. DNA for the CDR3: TGTGCCTGGATCAGACGAGGGGGCGGGGGAGGCTACACCTTC.

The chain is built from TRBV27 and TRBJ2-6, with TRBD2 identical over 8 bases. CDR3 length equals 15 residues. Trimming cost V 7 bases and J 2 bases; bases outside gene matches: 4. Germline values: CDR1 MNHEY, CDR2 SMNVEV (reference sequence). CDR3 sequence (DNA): TGTGCCAGCACTCGCGGGGGGCCTGGGGCCAACGTCCTGACTTTC. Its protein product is CASTRGGPGANVLTF.

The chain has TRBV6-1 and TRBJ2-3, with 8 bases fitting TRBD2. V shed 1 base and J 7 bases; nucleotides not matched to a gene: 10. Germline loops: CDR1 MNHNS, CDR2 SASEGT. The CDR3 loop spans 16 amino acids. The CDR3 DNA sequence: TGTGCCAGCAGTGAAGGGTCCGCGGGGGGATTGAATACGCAGTATTTT. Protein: CASSEGSAGGLNTQYF.

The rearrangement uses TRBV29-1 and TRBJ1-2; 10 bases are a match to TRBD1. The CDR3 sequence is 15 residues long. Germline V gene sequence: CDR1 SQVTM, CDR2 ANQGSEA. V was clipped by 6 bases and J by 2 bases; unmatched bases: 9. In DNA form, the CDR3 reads TGCAGCGTCCTTTCTCCGGGACAGGGGAACTATGGCTACACCTTC. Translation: CSVLSPGQGNYGYTF.

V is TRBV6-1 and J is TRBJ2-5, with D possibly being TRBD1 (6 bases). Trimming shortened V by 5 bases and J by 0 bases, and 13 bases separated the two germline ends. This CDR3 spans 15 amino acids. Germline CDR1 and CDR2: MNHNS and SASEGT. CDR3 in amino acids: CASSKTGPHQETQYF. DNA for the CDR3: TGTGCCAGCAGTAAGACAGGTCCCCACCAAGAGACCCAGTACTTC.

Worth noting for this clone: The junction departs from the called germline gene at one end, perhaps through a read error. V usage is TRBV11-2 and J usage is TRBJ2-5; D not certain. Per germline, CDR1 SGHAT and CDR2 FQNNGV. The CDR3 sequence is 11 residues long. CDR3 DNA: TGTGCCAGCAGCTTAGGGGCCCGGTTTCACTTC. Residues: CASSLGARFHF.

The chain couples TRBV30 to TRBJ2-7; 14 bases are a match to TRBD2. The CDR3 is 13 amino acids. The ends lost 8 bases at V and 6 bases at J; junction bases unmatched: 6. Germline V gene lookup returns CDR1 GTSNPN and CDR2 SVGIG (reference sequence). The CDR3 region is CAGGLAGGFEQYF. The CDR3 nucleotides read TGTGCCGGCGGACTAGCGGGAGGTTTCGAGCAGTACTTC.